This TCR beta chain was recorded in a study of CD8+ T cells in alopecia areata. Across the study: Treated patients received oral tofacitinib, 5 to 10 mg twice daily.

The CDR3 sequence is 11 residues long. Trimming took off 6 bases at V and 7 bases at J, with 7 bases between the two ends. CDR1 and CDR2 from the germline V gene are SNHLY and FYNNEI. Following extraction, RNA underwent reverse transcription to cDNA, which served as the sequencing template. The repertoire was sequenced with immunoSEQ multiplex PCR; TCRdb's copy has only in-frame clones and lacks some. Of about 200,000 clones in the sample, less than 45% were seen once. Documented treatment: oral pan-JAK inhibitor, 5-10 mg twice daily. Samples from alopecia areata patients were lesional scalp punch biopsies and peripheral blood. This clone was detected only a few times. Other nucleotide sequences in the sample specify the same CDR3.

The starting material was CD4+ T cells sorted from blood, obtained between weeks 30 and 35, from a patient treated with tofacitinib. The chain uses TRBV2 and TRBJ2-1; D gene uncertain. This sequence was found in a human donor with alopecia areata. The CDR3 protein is CASRRLNEQFF. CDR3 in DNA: TGTGCCAGCAGGCGTTTGAATGAGCAGTTCTTC.